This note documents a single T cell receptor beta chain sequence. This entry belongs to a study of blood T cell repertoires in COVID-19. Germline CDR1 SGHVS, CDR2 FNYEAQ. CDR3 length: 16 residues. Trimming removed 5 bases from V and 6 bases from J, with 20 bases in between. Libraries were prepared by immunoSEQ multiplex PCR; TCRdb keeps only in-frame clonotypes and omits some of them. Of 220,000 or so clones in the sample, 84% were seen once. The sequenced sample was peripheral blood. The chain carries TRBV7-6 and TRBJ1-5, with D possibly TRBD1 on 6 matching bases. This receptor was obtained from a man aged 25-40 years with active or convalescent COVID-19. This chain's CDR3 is CASSPGQGRLGQPQHF. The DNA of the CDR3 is TGTGCCAGCAGCCCGGGCCAGGGGAGATTGGGTCAGCCCCAGCATTTT.